In its sample, the clone carrying this T cell receptor (beta chain) was seen a few times. Its antigen is unidentified. The V gene's germline CDR1 is SGHTA and CDR2 FQGNSA. Deletions cut 5 bases from V and 1 base from J, with 14 bases between. CDR3 length: 15 amino acids. This specimen comes from a study of vaccination and CD4 T cells after COVID-19. The Oncomine TCR Beta short-read assay sequenced DNA from cultured CD4+ T cells. MiXCR was run by TCRdb on the PCR reads, yielding one entry per CDR3 protein. The sample lists about 17,000 distinct CDR3 sequences, around 47% occurring once. Time point denoted: late sampling 161 to 241 days after vaccination in a few convalescent patients. As for treatment: approximately 9-day PBMC culture with coronavirus spike peptide pools or control peptides (ViraFEST assay).

The TCR originated in a human donor who had recovered from COVID-19. The chain has TRBV7-2 and TRBJ2-5, with D tentatively TRBD2 (6 bases). Sample: CD4+ T cells from blood, cultured in vitro, taken about 7 months after SARS-CoV-2 vaccination. CDR3 bases: TGTGCCAGCAGCCCCACTAGCTACTCCCAAGAGACCCAGTACTTC. Residues: CASSPTSYSQETQYF.